A single sample is the source of the 7 T cell receptor beta chains below, sequenced in a study of cytomegalovirus exposure and HLA in healthy donors (dated by TCRdb to between 2016 and 2019). The receptor library was made with the immunoSEQ multiplex PCR assay. The multiplex PCR relied on a mix of 60 forward primers for TCR Vbeta segments and 13 reverse primers for TCR Jbeta segments. TCRdb re-hosts the immuneACCESS table, in-frame sequences only. Its copies lack some clones; in the studies checked, an unresolved V gene accounts for under half of them, and the cause for the rest is not known. This sample has more than 80,000 clones in its table, and approximately 74% of those were observed once. The top ten clonotypes cover 13% to 15% of the sample. Material: PBMCs. Source of these receptors: a woman aged 65 to 85 in good health and CMV-seropositive.

The V and J genes are TRBV7-2 and TRBJ1-4; the D is unclear. The germline CDR1 and CDR2 sequences are SGHTA and FQGNSA. Trimming removed 4 bases from V and 7 bases from J, with 10 bases in between. The CDR3 covers 13 residues. In nucleotides, the CDR3 is TGTGCCAGCAGCTCTCGGGTGGTTGAAAAACTGTTTTTT. Translating gives CASSSRVVEKLFF.

This chain uses TRBV6-5 with TRBJ2-2, with TRBD2 matching 12 bases. CDR3 length: 16 amino acids. V shed 1 base and J 6 bases; nucleotides not matched to a gene: 3. Germline CDR1 reads MNHEY; CDR2 reads SVGAGI. The CDR3 region has the DNA TGTGCCAGCAGTTACTTACTAGCGGGAGGCCCCGGGGAGCTGTTTTTT. Its translation is CASSYLLAGGPGELFF.

The chain links TRBV5-1 to TRBJ2-1; D possibly corresponds to TRBD1 (5 bases). The CDR3 covers 13 residues. The V and J ends lost 1 base and 7 bases respectively, with 9 bases between them. Germline CDR1 SGHRS, CDR2 YFSETQ. The CDR3: CASSLRQGNEQFF. CDR3 DNA sequence: TGCGCCAGCAGCTTGAGGCAGGGAAATGAGCAGTTCTTC.

This chain connects TRBV5-6 to TRBJ2-7, with 16 bases identical to TRBD2. The CDR3 is 19 residues long. Trimming at V came to 4 bases and at J to 6 bases, leaving 16 bases not matched to a gene. Germline CDR1 and CDR2: SGHDT and YYEEEE. CDR3 in DNA: TGTGCCAGCAGCGAGATATCCGGGACTAGCGGGGGGGTCTACGCCGAGCAGTACTTC. Protein sequence: CASSEISGTSGGVYAEQYF.

The chain recombines TRBV27 with TRBJ1-5; D call uncertain. The CDR3 spans 14 residues. The V gene's germline CDR1 is MNHEY and CDR2 SMNVEV (reference sequence). Trimming took 7 bases from V and 0 from J, leaving 10 bases between them. The CDR3 DNA reads TGTGCCAGCAAAACGCGGGGTAGCAATCAGCCCCAGCATTTT. Amino acids: CASKTRGSNQPQHF.

The chain combines TRBV10-3 with TRBJ2-3, with 8 positions matching TRBD2. The CDR3 extends over 16 amino acids. The J segment lost 2 bases and the V segment lost 10 bases, leaving 14 bases of the junction unmatched. Germline V gene data show CDR1 as ENHRY and CDR2 as SYGVKD. CDR3 region: CATSSPGGPITDTQYF. In DNA, the CDR3 is TGTGCCACCAGCTCACCGGGGGGGCCGATCACAGATACGCAGTATTTT.

The rearrangement joins TRBV6-1 to TRBJ2-1; 8 bases are a match to TRBD1. With 6 bases clipped from V and 3 bases from J, the junction kept 7 bases outside the gene matches. Looked up from germline, CDR1 is MNHNS and CDR2 is SASEGT. The CDR3 contains 15 residues. CDR3 sequence (DNA): TGTGCCAGCAGCCCGGACAGGGATAGCTACAATGAGCAGTTCTTC. Translated: CASSPDRDSYNEQFF.